Below are 10 T cell receptor beta chains sequenced from a single sample in a study of CD8+ T cells in alopecia areata. Treatment reported: oral pan-JAK inhibitor, 5-10 mg twice daily. Extraction of RNA preceded its reverse transcription into cDNA, which served as the sequencing template. Using immunoSEQ multiplex PCR, the repertoire was profiled, and TCRdb retains in-frame clones only, with some absent. This sample yields 40,000 to 45,000 clones, of which just under 95% are seen a single time; 18% belongs to the top ten. Sequencing was performed on CD8+ T cells sorted from blood, taken at week 24, from a patient treated with tofacitinib. The receptors derive from a human donor with alopecia areata.

The sample holds a few counts of this clone. The chain is built from TRBV6-5 and TRBJ2-1, with 7 bases aligning to TRBD1. With V trimmed by 4 bases and J by 5 bases, 8 bases remained unmatched. Germline V gives CDR1 MNHEY, CDR2 SVGAGI. There are 15 residues in the CDR3. The CDR3 DNA follows: TGTGCCAGCAGTTCTGACAGGGCGGAGGACAATGAGCAGTTCTTC. As protein: CASSSDRAEDNEQFF.

The chain employs TRBV30 and TRBJ2-1; 9 bases align to TRBD2. With 4 bases clipped from V and 7 bases from J, the junction kept 11 bases outside the gene matches. The CDR3 runs to 15 residues. Germline V lookup: CDR1 GTSNPN, CDR2 SVGIG (reference sequence). The CDR3 sequence: CAWNGVAGVGNEQFF. In nucleotides, the CDR3 is TGTGCCTGGAATGGGGTAGCGGGGGTGGGGAATGAGCAGTTCTTC.

The chain links TRBV15 to TRBJ2-5; the match to TRBD1 covers 9 bases. The better agreement between TRBJ2-7 and the DNA end casts doubt on the J call. The CDR3 totals 15 residues. The germline CDR1 and CDR2 sequences are LNHNV and YYDKDF (reference sequence). The CDR3 coding sequence is TGTGCCACCAGCAGAGTAGACAGGGGGTCCTACGAGCAGTACTTC. Its protein product is CATSRVDRGSYEQYF.

The chain carries TRBV10-3 and TRBJ2-1; D remains ambiguous. Germline V gene sequence: CDR1 ENHRY, CDR2 SYGVKD. V dropped 0 bases and J dropped 8 bases, with 5 bases sitting between them. This CDR3 has 12 residues. The CDR3 DNA is TGTGCCATCAGTGAGTCGGTTGATGAGCAGTTCTTC. The encoded protein is CAISESVDEQFF.

The chain carries TRBV6-5 and TRBJ2-7; D may match TRBD1 or TRBD2 (5 bases each). CDR3 length: 14 residues. V was shortened by 4 bases and J by 4 bases, with 14 bases between the two germline ends. CDR1 is MNHEY and CDR2 is SVGAGI in the germline V gene. CDR3 nucleotides: TGTGCCAGCAGTTCCGGGACGGAGGCTTACGAGCAGTACTTC. Translated, it gives CASSSGTEAYEQYF.

The rearrangement joins TRBV6-6 to TRBJ2-1; maybe TRBD1 (6 bases). The V end lost 0 bases, the J end lost 2 bases, and 11 bases lay between the germline ends. The CDR3 loop spans 16 amino acids. The germline gives CDR1 MNHNY, CDR2 SVGAGI (reference sequence). CDR3 loop: CASSYSSDSPYNEQFF. CDR3 nucleotide sequence: TGTGCCAGCAGTTACTCCTCGGACAGCCCCTACAATGAGCAGTTCTTC.

The J gene is TRBJ2-7, the V gene TRBV29-1; 8 bases align to TRBD1. Germline V lookup: CDR1 SQVTM, CDR2 ANQGSEA. Unmatched junction bases numbered 6, after V lost 2 bases and J lost 3 bases. The CDR3 loop spans 14 amino acids. The CDR3 loop reads CSVERQGPHYEQYF. DNA for the CDR3: TGCAGCGTTGAAAGACAGGGGCCCCACTACGAGCAGTACTTC.

The J gene is TRBJ2-7, the V gene TRBV13; 11 bases map to TRBD1. Germline V gene data show CDR1 as PRHDT and CDR2 as FYEKMQ (reference sequence). Trimming at V came to 5 bases and at J to 6 bases, leaving 9 bases not matched to a gene. This CDR3 spans 15 amino acids. For the CDR3, the DNA is TGTGCCAGCAGCCCCCCTGGACAGGGGGCAGGCGAGCAGTACTTC. This gives the protein CASSPPGQGAGEQYF.

The chain employs TRBV27 and TRBJ2-7; D gene ambiguous. Trimming pared 6 bases from V and 2 bases from J, leaving 8 bases between. Germline V lookup: CDR1 MNHEY, CDR2 SMNVEV (reference sequence). CDR3 size: 12 residues. The CDR3 sequence is CASSRNPYEQYF. CDR3 DNA sequence: TGTGCCAGCAGCCGGAATCCCTACGAGCAGTACTTC.

J is TRBJ2-7 and V is TRBV6-1; D call uncertain. CDR3 length: 13 residues. The V gene's germline CDR1 is MNHNS and CDR2 SASEGT. Trimming pared 10 bases from V and 2 bases from J, leaving 15 bases between. The CDR3 DNA reads as TGTGCCACAACCCTTGACCTAACCTACGAGCAGTACTTC. Translation gives CATTLDLTYEQYF.